The 3 T cell receptor beta chains below were found in one sample sequenced in a study of cytomegalovirus exposure and HLA in healthy donors. The method was immunoSEQ multiplex PCR; TCRdb's version includes in-frame clones alone and lacks a portion of them. The table lists 250,000 to 300,000 clones, about 86% of them singletons. The sample was PBMCs. Every receptor here comes from a woman aged 18-29 years in good health and CMV-seronegative.

The chain employs TRBV9 and TRBJ1-2; the D gene is possibly TRBD1 (6 bases). Between the trimmed V and J ends, which lost 4 bases and 4 bases, there was a span of 17 bases. The germline V gene encodes CDR1 SGDLS and CDR2 YYNGEE. This CDR3 spans 15 amino acids. CDR3 sequence reads: CASSNRDTMGYGYTF. The CDR3 DNA follows: TGTGCCAGCAGCAACCGGGACACCATGGGCTATGGCTACACCTTC.

The chain joins TRBV10-3 to TRBJ1-1; D possibly corresponds to TRBD1 (5 bases). V lost 7 bases, J lost 0 bases, and 12 bases lay in between. The CDR3 extends over 14 amino acids. Germline-derived CDR1 and CDR2 are ENHRY and SYGVKD. This CDR3 is CAIKSGHMNTEAFF. DNA for the CDR3: TGTGCCATCAAGAGTGGACACATGAACACTGAAGCTTTCTTT.

The chain recombines TRBV28 with TRBJ2-3; 7 bases align to TRBD1. CDR3 length: 14 residues. Germline CDR1 MDHEN, CDR2 SYDVKM. With 5 bases clipped from V and 6 bases from J, the junction kept 8 bases outside the gene matches. CDR3 residues: CASSVNKQGDTQYF. CDR3 bases: TGTGCCAGCAGTGTAAATAAACAGGGGGATACGCAGTATTTT. Full variable domain (rest looked up from reference TRBV28 and TRBJ2-3): DVKVTQSSRYLVKRTGEKVFLECVQDMDHENMFWYRQDPGLGLRLIYFSYDVKMKEKGDIPEGYSVSREKKERFSLILESASTNQTSMYLCASSVNKQGDTQYFGPGTRLTVL.